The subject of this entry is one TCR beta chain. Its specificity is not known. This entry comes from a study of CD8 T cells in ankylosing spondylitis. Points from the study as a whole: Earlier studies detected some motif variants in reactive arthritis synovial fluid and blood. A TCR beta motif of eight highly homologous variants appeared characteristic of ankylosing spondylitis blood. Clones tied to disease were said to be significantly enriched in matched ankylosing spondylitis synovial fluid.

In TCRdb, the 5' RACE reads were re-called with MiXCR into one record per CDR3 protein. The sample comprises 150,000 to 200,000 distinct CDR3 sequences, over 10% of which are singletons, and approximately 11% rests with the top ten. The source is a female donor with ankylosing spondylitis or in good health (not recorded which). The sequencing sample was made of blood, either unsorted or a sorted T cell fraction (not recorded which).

The CDR3 coding sequence is TGCGCCAGCAGCCATTCTACCCCTCGGTCCGATACGCAGTATTTT. Amino acid sequence: CASSHSTPRSDTQYF. The V and J genes are TRBV5-1 and TRBJ2-3; D gene ambiguous. The CDR3 extends over 15 amino acids. CDR1 is SGHRS, CDR2 YFSETQ, per germline. V was shortened by 4 bases and J by 6 bases, with 18 bases between the two germline ends.